The 11 T cell receptor beta chains below come from one sample, sequenced in a study of T cell responses to AZD1222 COVID-19 vaccine. Here immunoSEQ multiplex PCR was the method, and the copy in TCRdb shows in-frame clones only, minus some. The table has some 130,000 clones, 87% seen once; the top ten hold 2.5% to 3%. The sequencing used peripheral blood, collected 28 days after the second AZD1222 dose. Receptor source: an adult who received the AZD1222 COVID-19 vaccine.

The chain recombines TRBV5-5 with TRBJ1-1, with a possible D match to TRBD1 (6 bases). The CDR3 runs to 14 residues. Germline CDR1 is SGHKS and CDR2 is YYEKEE (reference sequence). The V end lost 4 bases, the J end lost 1 base, and 11 bases lay between the germline ends. CDR3 sequence reads: CASSLGAQNTEAFF. Written as DNA, the CDR3 is TGTGCCAGCAGCCTGGGGGCCCAGAACACTGAAGCTTTCTTT.

The gene calls are TRBV28 and TRBJ1-1; no clear D gene. The CDR3 covers 11 residues. Trimming stripped 4 bases from V and 2 bases from J, with 2 bases between. In germline, CDR1 is MDHEN, CDR2 SYDVKM. The CDR3 nucleotides read TGTGCCAGCAGTTCAAACACTGAAGCTTTCTTT. This gives the protein CASSSNTEAFF.

The V call is TRBV7-2, the J call TRBJ2-5; no clear D gene. The CDR3 sequence is 13 residues long. Trimming stripped 5 bases from V and 2 bases from J, with 9 bases between. Germline V gives CDR1 SGHTA, CDR2 FQGNSA. CDR3 sequence: CASSILRQETQYF. In DNA, the CDR3 is TGTGCCAGCAGCATCCTTCGGCAAGAGACCCAGTACTTC.

V gene TRBV9 combines with J gene TRBJ2-3; D perhaps matches TRBD2 (7 bases). This CDR3 comprises 16 residues. Trimming removed 2 bases at V and 1 base at J, with 14 bases between. Germline V gives CDR1 SGDLS, CDR2 YYNGEE. This CDR3 reads CASSVVGGAGTDTQYF. The CDR3 nucleotides read TGTGCCAGCAGCGTTGTAGGGGGGGCCGGCACAGATACGCAGTATTTT.

The gene calls are TRBV28 and TRBJ1-2; 11 bases fit TRBD1. The germline gives CDR1 MDHEN, CDR2 SYDVKM. The CDR3 has 19 amino acids. The junction had 19 bases not matched to a gene; V was cut back by 5 bases and J by 5 bases. The CDR3 here is CASSPDRFPRTGGEYGYTF. CDR3 DNA: TGTGCCAGCAGTCCAGACCGATTTCCGAGGACAGGGGGCGAGTATGGCTACACCTTC.

This chain connects TRBV5-3 to TRBJ1-5, with a possible D match to TRBD1 (6 bases). TRBV5-3 is flagged as an ORF with uncertain function. The CDR3 loop spans 16 amino acids. Trimming pared 0 bases from V and 7 bases from J, leaving 17 bases between. Written as DNA, the CDR3 is TGTGCCAGAAGCTTGGTCCCCAGGGGTTATGGACAGCCCCAGCATTTT. It specifies CARSLVPRGYGQPQHF.

The sample holds one count of this clone. The chain carries TRBV19 and TRBJ1-4; TRBD1 matches 9 bases. The CDR3 consists of 15 residues. Germline V gene data show CDR1 as LNHDA and CDR2 as SQIVND (reference sequence). V lost 7 bases to trimming and J lost 7 bases; unmatched junction nucleotides: 10. CDR3 protein: CASNRPTGGGEKLFF. CDR3 nucleotides: TGTGCCAGTAATAGGCCGACAGGGGGAGGTGAAAAACTGTTTTTT.

This chain joins TRBV10-3 and TRBJ1-5; D is uncertain. The CDR3 is 13 residues long. Germline V gene sequence: CDR1 ENHRY, CDR2 SYGVKD. Between the trimmed V and J ends, which lost 6 bases and 0 bases, there was a span of 6 bases. The CDR3 region is CAISDISNQPQHF. The CDR3 DNA reads TGTGCCATCAGCGACATTAGCAATCAGCCCCAGCATTTT.

The chain employs TRBV6-2 or TRBV6-3 and TRBJ1-1; D is undetermined. V dropped 0 bases and J dropped 0 bases, with 14 bases sitting between them. This CDR3 spans 17 amino acids. The germline V gene encodes CDR1 MNHEY and CDR2 SVGEGT. The CDR3: CASSYSTQRTMNTEAFF. CDR3 nucleotide sequence: TGTGCCAGCAGTTACTCTACCCAAAGGACCATGAACACTGAAGCTTTCTTT.

V is TRBV20-1 and J is TRBJ2-7; the D gene is possibly TRBD2 (5 bases). CDR3 length: 11 amino acids. The V and J ends lost 6 bases and 2 bases respectively, with 8 bases between them. Germline V lookup: CDR1 DFQATT, CDR2 SNEGSKA (reference sequence). As DNA, the CDR3 is TGCAGTGCCTCCGGGGCCTACGAGCAGTACTTC. Its translation is CSASGAYEQYF.

This chain uses TRBV27 with TRBJ1-6, with D hard to call. CDR3 size: 12 residues. V shed 6 bases and J shed 7 bases, with 7 bases lying between them. CDR1 is MNHEY, CDR2 SMNVEV, per germline (reference sequence). The CDR3 protein is CASRTANSPLHF. The CDR3 DNA reads TGTGCCAGCAGGACCGCCAATTCACCCCTCCACTTT.